What follows describes a single T cell receptor beta chain. What it binds is unknown. The sample is drawn from a study of CD8+ T cells in alopecia areata. Study-level information: Administration of oral tofacitinib to treated patients was at 5 to 10 mg twice daily. Tofacitinib treatment spanned 6 to 18 months, with 6 months off drug afterward. Broader study findings: Scalp samples also contribute reads from the resident alphabeta T cells found in normal skin. The presence of one nonresponder keeps the tie between baseline CD8+ expansion and response uncertain.

As the sequencing template, cDNA was produced by extracting RNA and reverse transcribing it. Clones were sequenced by immunoSEQ multiplex PCR, and TCRdb holds only the in-frame ones, with some missing. The table includes roughly 200,000 clones, about 55% detected once. Treatment reported: oral pan-JAK inhibitor, 5-10 mg twice daily. Sequences were derived from CD8+ T cells sorted from blood, sampled at week 24, from a patient treated with tofacitinib. This sequence originates from a human donor with alopecia areata.

The CDR3 bases are TGTGCCAGCAGATTAAAACATGGCAATCAGCCCCAGCATTTT. Its translation is CASRLKHGNQPQHF. This sequence joins TRBV27 and TRBJ1-5; D call uncertain. Deletions cut 6 bases from V and 2 bases from J, with 11 bases between. The CDR3 contains 14 residues. CDR1 and CDR2 (germline): MNHEY, SMNVEV (reference sequence).